Listed below are T cell receptor beta chains from one sample, sequenced in a study of blood T cell repertoires in COVID-19. Sequenced by immunoSEQ multiplex PCR; TCRdb stores in-frame clones only, minus some. The sample has 250,000 to 350,000 clones, 75% to 90% seen once. The specimen was peripheral blood. The receptors shown here come from a woman aged 50 to 65 who had recovered from COVID-19. Each CDR3 is given with its conserved first and last residue. The order of the fields is V gene, clone size, D gene, J gene, CDR3 DNA, CDR3 protein. A D gene is named only where the DNA matches it firmly. Only part of the rows carry a size: once, few, many, or a class if the clone is expanded.

v_gene: TRBV7-9; abundance: few; d_gene: .; j_gene: TRBJ2-7; CDR3nt: TGTGCCAGCAGCCTTAACTCCTACGAGCAGTACTTC; CDR3aa: CASSLNSYEQYF
v_gene: TRBV2; abundance: .; d_gene: TRBD1; j_gene: TRBJ2-5; CDR3nt: TGTGCCAGCAGTGAAGCCAGGGGGCCGAGGGAGACCCAGTACTTC; CDR3aa: CASSEARGPRETQYF
v_gene: TRBV6-6; abundance: .; d_gene: TRBD1; j_gene: TRBJ1-5; CDR3nt: TGTGCCAGCAGTCCTCGGACAGGGCGAGTGAGCAATCAGCCCCAGCATTTT; CDR3aa: CASSPRTGRVSNQPQHF
v_gene: TRBV7-9; abundance: .; d_gene: .; j_gene: TRBJ1-2; CDR3nt: TGTGCCAGCAGTCCCAGGACACATTCTTATGGCTACACCTTC; CDR3aa: CASSPRTHSYGYTF
v_gene: TRBV5-5; abundance: once; d_gene: TRBD1; j_gene: TRBJ1-2; CDR3nt: TGTGCCAGCAGCTCCGGGACAGGGCTAGAACAGTATGGCTACACCTTC; CDR3aa: CASSSGTGLEQYGYTF
v_gene: TRBV5-6; abundance: .; d_gene: .; j_gene: TRBJ1-2; CDR3nt: TGTGCCAGCAGCTTGGGGAGGAACTATGGCTACACCTTC; CDR3aa: CASSLGRNYGYTF
v_gene: TRBV7-6; abundance: .; d_gene: TRBD1; j_gene: TRBJ2-7; CDR3nt: TGTGCCAGCAGCCGGGACAGGGCTACCTACGAGCAGTACTTC; CDR3aa: CASSRDRATYEQYF
v_gene: TRBV12-5; abundance: .; d_gene: .; j_gene: TRBJ2-7; CDR3nt: TGTGCTAGTGGTCCCCCCCTGGGCAGTACCTACGAGCAGTACTTC; CDR3aa: CASGPPLGSTYEQYF
v_gene: TRBV19; abundance: .; d_gene: .; j_gene: TRBJ1-5; CDR3nt: TGTGCCAGTAGTATCTTTGGGAGGGGGGAAGATCAGCCCCAGCATTTT; CDR3aa: CASSIFGRGEDQPQHF
v_gene: TRBV30; abundance: .; d_gene: .; j_gene: TRBJ2-7; CDR3nt: TGTGCCTGGAGCCCAGGGGGGACACCGCAGTACTTC; CDR3aa: CAWSPGGTPQYF
v_gene: TRBV3-1/TRBV3-2; abundance: .; d_gene: .; j_gene: TRBJ1-2; CDR3nt: TGTGCCAGCAGCCAATTATCGATGGGCGGCTACACCTTC; CDR3aa: CASSQLSMGGYTF
v_gene: TRBV5-1; abundance: .; d_gene: TRBD1; j_gene: TRBJ1-1; CDR3nt: TGCGCCAGCAGCGCTGGACAGGGGTTTAGGGGGACTGAAGCTTTCTTT; CDR3aa: CASSAGQGFRGTEAFF
v_gene: TRBV7-9; abundance: few; d_gene: TRBD2; j_gene: TRBJ2-7; CDR3nt: TGTGCCAGCGCTCCCTCCCGAGCGGGAGGCACCTACGAGCAGTACTTC; CDR3aa: CASAPSRAGGTYEQYF
v_gene: TRBV27; abundance: few; d_gene: TRBD2; j_gene: TRBJ2-5; CDR3nt: TGTGCCAGCAGCCAGACTAGCCCTCAAGAGACCCAGTACTTC; CDR3aa: CASSQTSPQETQYF
v_gene: TRBV14; abundance: .; d_gene: .; j_gene: TRBJ1-1; CDR3nt: TGTGCCAGCAGCCAGAGCCAGGGTTTGATGAACACTGAAGCTTTCTTT; CDR3aa: CASSQSQGLMNTEAFF
v_gene: TRBV7-9; abundance: .; d_gene: TRBD1; j_gene: TRBJ1-2; CDR3nt: TGTGCCAGCAGCTTAGGGGACAGGAGCTATGGCTACACCTTC; CDR3aa: CASSLGDRSYGYTF
v_gene: TRBV6-5; abundance: .; d_gene: TRBD1; j_gene: TRBJ2-7; CDR3nt: TGTGCCAGCAGTTTCTTAGGACAGGTGAATCTCTACGAGCAGTACTTC; CDR3aa: CASSFLGQVNLYEQYF
v_gene: TRBV7-2; abundance: .; d_gene: TRBD1; j_gene: TRBJ1-5; CDR3nt: TGTGCCAGCAGCTTTACAGGGGGTCAGCCCCAGCATTTT; CDR3aa: CASSFTGGQPQHF
v_gene: TRBV6-1; abundance: .; d_gene: .; j_gene: TRBJ2-7; CDR3nt: TGTGCCAGCAGTGAAGCGCGAGAGCAGTACTTC; CDR3aa: CASSEAREQYF
v_gene: TRBV15; abundance: once; d_gene: TRBD1; j_gene: TRBJ2-7; CDR3nt: TGTGCCACCAGCGCCACAACAGGGGCGTACGAGCAGTACTTC; CDR3aa: CATSATTGAYEQYF
v_gene: TRBV19; abundance: .; d_gene: TRBD2; j_gene: TRBJ2-2; CDR3nt: TGTGCCTCGACTAGCGGGAGGAACACCGGGGAGCTGTTTTTT; CDR3aa: CASTSGRNTGELFF
v_gene: TRBV19; abundance: .; d_gene: TRBD1; j_gene: TRBJ2-7; CDR3nt: TGTGCCAGTAGTATAGTGGCGGGACAGGGCGGCAACGAGCAGTACTTC; CDR3aa: CASSIVAGQGGNEQYF
v_gene: TRBV27; abundance: .; d_gene: TRBD1; j_gene: TRBJ1-1; CDR3nt: TGTGCCAGCAGTTTATATTCCCTAGTCCGGGACAGCCACTCGAACACTGAAGCTTTCTTT; CDR3aa: CASSLYSLVRDSHSNTEAFF
v_gene: TRBV6-5; abundance: .; d_gene: .; j_gene: TRBJ1-3; CDR3nt: TGTGCCAGCAGGCCCAGGGCGAACTCTGGAAACACCATATATTTT; CDR3aa: CASRPRANSGNTIYF
v_gene: TRBV15; abundance: .; d_gene: TRBD1; j_gene: TRBJ1-3; CDR3nt: TGTGCCACCAGTCGGACAGGGCGGCACTCTGGAAACACCATATATTTT; CDR3aa: CATSRTGRHSGNTIYF
v_gene: TRBV14; abundance: .; d_gene: .; j_gene: TRBJ2-1; CDR3nt: TGTGCCAGCAGCCCGAGGGTATCCAATGAGCAGTTCTTC; CDR3aa: CASSPRVSNEQFF
v_gene: TRBV9; abundance: .; d_gene: TRBD1; j_gene: TRBJ2-1; CDR3nt: TGTGCCAGCAGCGTAGGGACCGGGACAGGGGAGAATGAGCAGTTCTTC; CDR3aa: CASSVGTGTGENEQFF
v_gene: TRBV5-1; abundance: .; d_gene: TRBD1; j_gene: TRBJ1-2; CDR3nt: TGCGCCAGTACCAGGGGGCAGGACTATGGCTACACCTTC; CDR3aa: CASTRGQDYGYTF
v_gene: TRBV27; abundance: few; d_gene: .; j_gene: TRBJ1-2; CDR3nt: TGTGCCAGCAGTATGACAGTTTCCTATGGCTACACCTTC; CDR3aa: CASSMTVSYGYTF
v_gene: TRBV19; abundance: once; d_gene: TRBD1; j_gene: TRBJ1-2; CDR3nt: TGTGCCAGTATGAGCGGACAGGGGCTCCCCTATGGCTACACCTTC; CDR3aa: CASMSGQGLPYGYTF
v_gene: TRBV28; abundance: once; d_gene: .; j_gene: TRBJ1-2; CDR3nt: TGTGCCAGCAGTCAGGGCGGTCCTAACTATGGCTACACCTTC; CDR3aa: CASSQGGPNYGYTF
v_gene: TRBV7-9; abundance: .; d_gene: .; j_gene: TRBJ2-7; CDR3nt: TGTGCCAGCAGCACGGGACATTCCAGGGAGCAGTACTTC; CDR3aa: CASSTGHSREQYF
v_gene: TRBV10-1; abundance: .; d_gene: .; j_gene: TRBJ1-1; CDR3nt: TGCGCCAGCAGTGAGTCGACGGGGGGAACTGAAGCTTTCTTT; CDR3aa: CASSESTGGTEAFF
v_gene: TRBV29-1; abundance: .; d_gene: .; j_gene: TRBJ1-1; CDR3nt: TGCAGCGTCGAAGTTCGGACAACTGAAGCTTTCTTT; CDR3aa: CSVEVRTTEAFF
v_gene: TRBV24-1; abundance: .; d_gene: .; j_gene: TRBJ1-2; CDR3nt: TGTGCCACCAGTGACCCGGGGGGCCCTAACTATGGCTACACCTTC; CDR3aa: CATSDPGGPNYGYTF
v_gene: TRBV25-1; abundance: .; d_gene: TRBD1; j_gene: TRBJ1-1; CDR3nt: TGTGCCAGCAGTGAATATAGGGGGCTGGAAGCTTTCTTT; CDR3aa: CASSEYRGLEAFF
v_gene: TRBV19; abundance: .; d_gene: TRBD1; j_gene: TRBJ1-5; CDR3nt: TGTGCCAGCAACTCTGGACAGGGCCACAATCAGCCCCAGCATTTT; CDR3aa: CASNSGQGHNQPQHF
v_gene: TRBV6-6; abundance: few; d_gene: TRBD2; j_gene: TRBJ2-1; CDR3nt: TGTGCCAGCAGTTACCCATTGACTAGCGGAGACAATGAGCAGTTCTTC; CDR3aa: CASSYPLTSGDNEQFF
v_gene: TRBV6-5; abundance: .; d_gene: TRBD1; j_gene: TRBJ2-1; CDR3nt: TGTGCCAGCAGGCGGACAGGGGACGACTACAATGAGCAGTTCTTC; CDR3aa: CASRRTGDDYNEQFF
v_gene: TRBV28; abundance: .; d_gene: .; j_gene: TRBJ2-2; CDR3nt: TGTGCCAGCAGGTCGTTCGAGGCTACTAACACCGGGGAGCTGTTTTTT; CDR3aa: CASRSFEATNTGELFF
v_gene: TRBV5-4; abundance: once; d_gene: TRBD2; j_gene: TRBJ2-3; CDR3nt: TGTGCCAGCAGCTGGACTAGCGGGGGGGCCGGAGATACGCAGTATTTT; CDR3aa: CASSWTSGGAGDTQYF
v_gene: TRBV7-2; abundance: .; d_gene: TRBD1; j_gene: TRBJ1-1; CDR3nt: TGTGCCAGCAGCTTGACAGGGGCGAACACTGAAGCTTTCTTT; CDR3aa: CASSLTGANTEAFF
v_gene: TRBV18; abundance: .; d_gene: .; j_gene: TRBJ1-1; CDR3nt: TGTGCCAGCTCTCGCCCTCAGGGAGGTAACACTGAAGCTTTCTTT; CDR3aa: CASSRPQGGNTEAFF